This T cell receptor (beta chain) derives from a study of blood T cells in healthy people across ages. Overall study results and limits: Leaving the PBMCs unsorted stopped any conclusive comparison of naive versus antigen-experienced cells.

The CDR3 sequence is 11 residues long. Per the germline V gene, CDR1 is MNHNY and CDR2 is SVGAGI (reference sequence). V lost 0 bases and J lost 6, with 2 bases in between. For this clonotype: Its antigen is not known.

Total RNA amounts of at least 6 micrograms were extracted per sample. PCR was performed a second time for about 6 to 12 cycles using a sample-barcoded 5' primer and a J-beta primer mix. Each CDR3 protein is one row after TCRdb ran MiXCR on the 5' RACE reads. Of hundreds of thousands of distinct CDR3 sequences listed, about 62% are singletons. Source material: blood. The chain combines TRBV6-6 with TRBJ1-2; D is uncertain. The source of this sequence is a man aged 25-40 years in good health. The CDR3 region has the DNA TGTGCCAGCAGTTACTCGAATGGCTACACCTTC. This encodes CASSYSNGYTF.